This TCR beta chain was found in a study of cytomegalovirus exposure and HLA in healthy donors. This clone was seen only once. At one boundary the junction diverges from the germline segment, which might be a read error. Primers: 60 Vbeta forward and 13 Jbeta reverse. This table comes from immunoSEQ multiplex PCR, and its TCRdb copy is limited to in-frame clones, with some not included. The sample lists about 140,000 clones, roughly 65% occurring once. The sequence was obtained from a woman in her 30s in good health and CMV-seronegative. Sequenced material: PBMCs.

The CDR3 loop is CASSLDGGQYNEQFF. CDR3 DNA sequence: TGTGCTAGCAGCTTAGACGGAGGTCAGTACAATGAGCAGTTCTTC. V is TRBV7-7 and J is TRBJ2-1; weak D call: TRBD2 (5 bases). From germline, CDR1 is SSHAT and CDR2 FNYEAQ (reference sequence). The CDR3 is 15 amino acids.